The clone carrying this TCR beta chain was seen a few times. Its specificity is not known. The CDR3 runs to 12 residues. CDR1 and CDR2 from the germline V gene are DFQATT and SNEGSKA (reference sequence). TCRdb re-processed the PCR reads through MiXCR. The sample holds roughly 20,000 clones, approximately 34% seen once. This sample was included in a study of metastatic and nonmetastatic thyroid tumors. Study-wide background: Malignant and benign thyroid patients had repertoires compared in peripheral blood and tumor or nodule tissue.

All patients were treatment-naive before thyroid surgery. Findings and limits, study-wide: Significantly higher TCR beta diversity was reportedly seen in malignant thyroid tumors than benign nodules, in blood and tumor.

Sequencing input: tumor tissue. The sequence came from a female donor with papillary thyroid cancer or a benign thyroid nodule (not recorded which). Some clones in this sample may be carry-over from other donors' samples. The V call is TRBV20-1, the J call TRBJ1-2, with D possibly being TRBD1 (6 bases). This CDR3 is CRTTGNDYGYTF. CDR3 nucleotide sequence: TGCAGGACTACAGGGAACGACTATGGCTACACCTTC.